This TCR beta chain was obtained from a study of cytotoxic CD8 clonotypes in ibrutinib-treated CLL. For the study at large: Patients: around 11 relapsed/refractory, roughly 14 treatment-naive, 17 IGHV unmutated. Responses comprised approximately 25 partial and 2 complete; at median roughly 66 months, around 15 remained remitted and roughly 12 progressed. The study's findings and limits: Patients showed higher baseline clonality than age-matched healthy donors, and it tracked circulating CD8+ T-cell counts. Clonality grew at ibrutinib response; at progression, it decreased back toward baseline.

The assay was immunoSEQ multiplex PCR, and TCRdb's table has in-frame clones only and misses some. The table records about 130,000 clones, less than 90% of them present only once. Trimming stripped 5 bases from V and 0 bases from J, with 17 bases between. In germline, CDR1 is MDHEN, CDR2 SYDVKM. This CDR3 comprises 18 residues. As regards this clone: Its target is unknown.

This TCR came from a human donor with chronic lymphocytic leukemia. The specimen comprised PBMCs, sampled after 24 months of ibrutinib treatment. This rearrangement joins TRBV28 to TRBJ1-6, with D possibly being TRBD1 (6 bases). As DNA, the CDR3 is TGTGCCAGCAGTCTGGACAGTCGGAAGAGCTCCTATAATTCACCCCTCCACTTT. This gives the protein CASSLDSRKSSYNSPLHF.